This TCR beta chain was identified in a study of regulatory T cells in long-lasting Graves disease. Whole-study context: More than 5 years of antithyroid drugs with positive TSH receptor antibodies defined persistent Graves' disease.

Time point described: persistent/refractory GD, antithyroid drugs over 5 years with positive TRAb. The TCR library was made from RNA extracted from PBMCs. Collection of peripheral blood (approximately 9 milliliters) was done using EDTA tubes. The CDR3 is 13 residues long. Deletions cut 2 bases from V and 2 bases from J, with 9 bases between. The V gene's germline CDR1 is GTSNPN and CDR2 SVGIG (reference sequence). This clonotype has ten or more counts. To make TCR beta libraries, researchers used iRepertoire HTBI primers and Arm-PCR of CDR3 regions. Via MiXCR, TCRdb re-called the multiplex PCR reads, giving one row per CDR3 protein. This sample yields about 400,000 distinct CDR3 sequences, of which less than 25% are seen a single time; around 20% belongs to the top ten.

This rearrangement joins TRBV30 to TRBJ2-5; D possibly corresponds to TRBD1 (5 bases). The receptor was derived from a female donor with Graves disease. The sequencing used peripheral blood mononuclear cells (PBMCs), collected when the disease was refractory, from a patient treated with antithyroid drugs. CDR3 region: CAWSISGQETQYF. Here the CDR3 DNA reads TGTGCCTGGAGTATCTCAGGGCAAGAGACCCAGTACTTC.